Listed below are T cell receptor beta chains from one sample, sequenced in a study of T cells in Graves' hyperthyroidism and ophthalmopathy. Each CDR3 protein gets one entry after TCRdb re-called the multiplex PCR reads with MiXCR. This sample has about half a million distinct CDR3 sequences; about 24% occur once, and the top ten carry about 10%. Sequenced sample: blood. The origin of the receptors is a woman aged 25-40 years with Graves' ophthalmopathy. CDR3s include the opening cysteine and the closing phenylalanine or tryptophan. The D gene is left open where the match is weak. Size tells how often a clone was seen (once, few, many) or the class of an expanded clone, and some rows leave it out.

>.|TRBV5-1|TRBJ1-2|few
CASSLDGQDYGYTF
TGCGCCAGCAGCTTGGATGGGCAGGACTATGGCTACACCTTC
>TRBD1|TRBV11-2|TRBJ1-1|many
CASSLKTGSGVTDTEAFF
TGTGCCAGCAGCTTAAAGACAGGGTCAGGTGTAACGGACACTGAAGCTTTCTTT
>.|TRBV20-1|TRBJ2-7|.
CSARDPGGTEQYF
TGCAGTGCTAGAGATCCTGGCGGGACCGAGCAGTACTTC
>.|TRBV7-9|TRBJ2-6|.
CASQTASSGANVLTF
TGTGCCAGTCAGACTGCCAGCTCTGGGGCCAACGTCCTGACTTTC
>.|TRBV20-1|TRBJ1-1|few
CSASAGLMNTEAFF
TGCAGTGCGAGCGCAGGGTTGATGAACACTGAAGCTTTCTTT
>.|TRBV20-1|TRBJ2-7|many
CSASSPLDRDYEQYF
TGCAGTGCTAGTTCCCCGTTGGATCGGGATTACGAGCAGTACTTC
>TRBD2|TRBV6-2/TRBV6-3|TRBJ2-2|.
CASSSLTSGGRTGELFF
TGTGCCAGCAGTTCCTTGACTAGCGGGGGGAGGACCGGGGAGCTGTTTTTT
>TRBD1|TRBV12-3/TRBV12-4|TRBJ1-6|.
CASSFNQGQGNSPLHF
TGTGCCAGCAGTTTCAATCAGGGACAGGGGAATTCACCCCTCCACTTT
>.|TRBV28|TRBJ2-7|.
CASSHRPKTLLSIYEQYF
TGTGCCAGCAGTCACCGCCCCAAGACACTGCTTTCTATCTACGAGCAGTACTTC
>TRBD1|TRBV20-1|TRBJ1-2|.
CSAAGGQASWGYTF
TGCAGTGCCGCAGGGGGACAGGCCTCCTGGGGCTACACCTTC
>.|TRBV28|TRBJ1-5|many
CASSLGRPQPRHF
TGTGCCAGCAGTTTGGGCAGGCCTCAGCCCCGGCATTTT
>.|TRBV20-1|TRBJ2-7|.
CSARDTLAGGKVYEQYF
TGCAGTGCTAGAGATACCCTGGCTGGCGGGAAAGTCTACGAGCAGTACTTC
>.|TRBV19|TRBJ1-5|.
CASSIAGRRDSNQPQHF
TGTGCCAGTAGTATAGCGGGTCGACGGGACAGCAATCAGCCCCAGCATTTT
>.|TRBV6-5|TRBJ2-7|many
CASSYDPPQAYYEQYF
TGTGCCAGCAGTTACGATCCGCCACAGGCATACTACGAGCAGTACTTC
>TRBD1|TRBV11-3|TRBJ2-7|many
CASTIAGTGTSEQYF
TGTGCCAGCACCATTGCAGGGACAGGGACCTCCGAGCAGTACTTC